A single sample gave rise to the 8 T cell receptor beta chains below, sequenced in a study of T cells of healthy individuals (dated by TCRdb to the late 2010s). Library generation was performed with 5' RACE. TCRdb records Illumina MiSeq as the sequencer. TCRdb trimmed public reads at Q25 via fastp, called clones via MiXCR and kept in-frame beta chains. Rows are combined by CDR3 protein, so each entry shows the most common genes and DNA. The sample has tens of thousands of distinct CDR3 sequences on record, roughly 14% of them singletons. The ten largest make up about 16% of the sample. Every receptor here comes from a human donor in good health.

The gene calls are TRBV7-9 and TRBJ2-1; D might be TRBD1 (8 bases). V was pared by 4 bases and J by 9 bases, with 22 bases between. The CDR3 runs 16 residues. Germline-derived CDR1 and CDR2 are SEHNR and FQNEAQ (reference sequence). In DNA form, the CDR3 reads TGTGCCAGCAGCTCCTATGGGAGGGACAGGCAACGTGAGCAGTTCTTC. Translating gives CASSSYGRDRQREQFF.

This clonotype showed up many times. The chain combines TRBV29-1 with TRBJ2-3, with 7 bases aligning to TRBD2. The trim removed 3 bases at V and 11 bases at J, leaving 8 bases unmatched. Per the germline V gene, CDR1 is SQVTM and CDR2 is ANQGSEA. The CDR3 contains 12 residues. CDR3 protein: CSVDPQGRGQYF. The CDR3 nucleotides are TGCAGCGTTGACCCCCAAGGGAGGGGGCAGTATTTT.

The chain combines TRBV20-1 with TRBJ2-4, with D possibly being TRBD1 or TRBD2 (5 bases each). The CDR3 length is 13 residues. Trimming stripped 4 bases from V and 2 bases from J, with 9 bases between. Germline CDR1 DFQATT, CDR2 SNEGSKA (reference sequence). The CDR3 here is CSAIEGSKNIQYF. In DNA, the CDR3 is TGCAGTGCTATAGAGGGGTCCAAAAACATTCAGTACTTC.

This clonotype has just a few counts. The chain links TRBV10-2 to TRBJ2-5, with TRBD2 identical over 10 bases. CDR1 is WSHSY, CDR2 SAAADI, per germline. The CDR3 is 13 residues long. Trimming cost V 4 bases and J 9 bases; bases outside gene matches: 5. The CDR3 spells CASSAGLALPQYF. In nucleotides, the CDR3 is TGCGCCAGCAGTGCGGGACTAGCGTTACCCCAGTACTTC.

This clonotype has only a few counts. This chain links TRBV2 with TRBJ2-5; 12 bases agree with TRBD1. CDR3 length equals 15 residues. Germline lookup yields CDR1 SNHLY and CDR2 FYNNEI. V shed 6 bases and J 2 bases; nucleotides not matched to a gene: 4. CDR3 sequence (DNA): TGTGCCAGCAGGGGACAGGGGGCTTGGCAAGAGACCCAGTACTTC. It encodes CASRGQGAWQETQYF.

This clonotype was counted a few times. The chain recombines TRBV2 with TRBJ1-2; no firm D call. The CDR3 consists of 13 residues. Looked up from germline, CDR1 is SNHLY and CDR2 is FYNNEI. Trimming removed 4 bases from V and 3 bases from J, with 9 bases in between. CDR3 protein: CASSVLEDYGYTF. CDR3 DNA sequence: TGTGCCAGCAGTGTTTTGGAGGACTATGGCTACACCTTC. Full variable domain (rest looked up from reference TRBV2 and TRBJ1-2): EPEVTQTPSHQVTQMGQEVILRCVPISNHLYFYWYRQILGQKVEFLVSFYNNEISEKSEIFDDQFSVERPDGSNFTLKIRSTKLEDSAMYFCASSVLEDYGYTFGSGTRLTVV.

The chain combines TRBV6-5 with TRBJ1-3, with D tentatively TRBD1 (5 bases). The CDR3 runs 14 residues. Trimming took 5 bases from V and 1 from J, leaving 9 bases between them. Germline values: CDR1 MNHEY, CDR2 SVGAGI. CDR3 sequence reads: CASSAGTSGNTIYF. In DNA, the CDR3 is TGTGCCAGCAGTGCCGGGACTTCTGGAAACACCATATATTTT.

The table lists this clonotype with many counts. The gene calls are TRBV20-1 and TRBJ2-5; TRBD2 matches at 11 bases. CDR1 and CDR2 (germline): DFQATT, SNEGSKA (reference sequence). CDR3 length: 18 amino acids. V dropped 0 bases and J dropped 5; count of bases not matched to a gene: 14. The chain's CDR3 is CSARDFRLAGKRLETQYF. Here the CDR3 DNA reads TGCAGTGCTAGAGATTTCCGACTAGCGGGAAAGAGGTTGGAGACCCAGTACTTC.